The source of this T cell receptor beta chain is a study of T cell repertoires in cytomegalovirus infection. In the case of this clonotype: Its specificity is not known.

The CDR3 consists of 18 residues. Trimming took 0 bases from V and 0 from J, leaving 17 bases between them. Germline V CDR1 and CDR2: LNHDA, SQIVND (reference sequence). Via MiXCR, TCRdb re-called the reads, giving one row per CDR3 protein. The sample includes more than 400,000 distinct CDR3 sequences, about 30% seen only once; the top ten take roughly an eighth. Whole-study results and caveats: Based on cumulative public TCR beta family frequency, carriers of CMV plus the relevant HLA were identified. HLA-C-restricted, CMV-specific TCR beta clonotypes were dominant ex vivo.

The sample consisted of PBMCs. The chain joins TRBV19 to TRBJ1-2; the D is unclear. The receptor was derived from a human donor in good health (CMV status not recorded). Some clones in this sample may be carry-over from other donors' samples. The CDR3 sequence: CASSIEAGLRGANYGYTF. CDR3 nucleotide sequence: TGTGCCAGTAGTATAGAGGCAGGTCTAAGAGGTGCTAACTATGGCTACACCTTC.